These 4 T cell receptor beta chains were all obtained from the same sample, sequenced in a study of T cell changes during pregnancy in multiple sclerosis. The table came from immunoSEQ multiplex PCR; TCRdb's copy has only in-frame clones and leaves some out. Altogether 30,000 to 40,000 clones are present, approximately 90% being singletons, with the ten largest covering 3.5% to 4%. The sequencing here drew on CD8+ T cells from peripheral blood mononuclear cells, taken in the third trimester of pregnancy. The origin of the receptors is a female donor with multiple sclerosis, enrolled in a pregnancy study.

The gene calls are TRBV4-2 and TRBJ2-5; D possibly corresponds to TRBD2 (7 bases). Germline CDR1 reads LGHNA; CDR2 reads YNFKEQ. Trimming stripped 0 bases from V and 4 bases from J, with 12 bases between. This CDR3 spans 15 amino acids. The CDR3 sequence is CASSQDLGGAETQYF. CDR3 bases: TGTGCCAGCAGCCAAGACTTAGGGGGGGCAGAGACCCAGTACTTC.

The chain uses TRBV6-5 and TRBJ2-5; perhaps TRBD2 as D (6 bases). The V and J ends lost 4 bases and 4 bases respectively, with 19 bases between them. Germline lookup yields CDR1 MNHEY and CDR2 SVGAGI. CDR3 length equals 16 residues. The CDR3 reads CASSLPTGDSGETQYF. CDR3 coding DNA: TGTGCCAGCAGTTTACCGACGGGGGACTCGGGAGAGACCCAGTACTTC.

The chain recombines TRBV6-1 with TRBJ2-3, with D possibly TRBD2 on 5 matching bases. CDR1 is MNHNS, CDR2 SASEGT, per germline. This CDR3 is 15 amino acids long. Deletions cut 6 bases from V and 6 bases from J, with 19 bases between. The CDR3, as DNA: TGTGCCAGCAGCGTCTCTGCTTGGGAGACGGATACGCAGTATTTT. This translates into CASSVSAWETDTQYF.

The chain links TRBV4-1 to TRBJ2-2; 8 positions agree with TRBD1. Germline V gene sequence: CDR1 MGHRA, CDR2 YSYEKL. V dropped 4 bases and J dropped 5; count of bases not matched to a gene: 3. The CDR3 is 14 residues long. CDR3 coding DNA: TGCGCCAGCAGCCTCCGACAGGGGACCGGGGAGCTGTTTTTT. Amino acids: CASSLRQGTGELFF.